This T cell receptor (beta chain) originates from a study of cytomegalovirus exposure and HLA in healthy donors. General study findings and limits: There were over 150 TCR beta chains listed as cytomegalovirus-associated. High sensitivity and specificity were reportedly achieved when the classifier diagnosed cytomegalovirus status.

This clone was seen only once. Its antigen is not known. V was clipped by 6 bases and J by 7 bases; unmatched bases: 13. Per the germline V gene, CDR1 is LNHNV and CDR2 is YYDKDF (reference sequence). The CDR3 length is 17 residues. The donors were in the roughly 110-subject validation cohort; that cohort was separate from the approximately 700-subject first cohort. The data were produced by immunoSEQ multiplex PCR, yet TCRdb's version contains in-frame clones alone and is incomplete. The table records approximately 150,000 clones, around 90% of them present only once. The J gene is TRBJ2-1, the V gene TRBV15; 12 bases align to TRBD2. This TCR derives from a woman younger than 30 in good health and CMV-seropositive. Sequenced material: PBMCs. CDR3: CATRATSGGRLRNEQFF. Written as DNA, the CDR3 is TGTGCCACCAGAGCGACTAGCGGGGGAAGGTTGAGGAATGAGCAGTTCTTC.